This TCR beta chain was obtained from a study of identical twins. Findings of the study overall: Excess low generation probability was seen in twin-shared out-of-frame alpha sequences.

This clonotype has a handful of counts. As yet, its antigen is unknown. The CDR3 spans 15 residues. Germline CDR1 SGHTA, CDR2 FQGNSA. V dropped 5 bases and J dropped 1 base, with 14 bases sitting between them. Via MiXCR, TCRdb re-called the 5' RACE reads, giving one row per CDR3 protein. The sample gives some 760,000 distinct CDR3 sequences, 15% to 20% of which show up once; roughly 13% is in the top ten. This sample was also put to use in a study of T cells expressing NK-cell markers. From that paper: An anti-gamma-delta TCR antibody confined sorting to alpha-beta TCR T cells across several of the experiments. The same clonotypes also predominated in the CD3+CD56-NKG2C+ fraction of several donors.

The source is a woman younger than 35 in good health. Sequencing was carried out using PBMCs. The chain joins TRBV7-2 to TRBJ1-1; D is ambiguous. The CDR3 loop is CASSPSLYRNTEAFF. In DNA form, the CDR3 reads TGTGCCAGCAGCCCCTCGCTTTACCGGAACACTGAAGCTTTCTTT.